The clone carrying this T cell receptor beta chain was seen only once. CDR3 length equals 14 residues. J was trimmed by 8 bases and V by 4 bases; bases with no gene match: 4. Germline V gives CDR1 SGDLS, CDR2 YYNGEE. This specimen belongs to a study of blood T cell repertoires in COVID-19. About the research overall: T cells, B-cell-depleted T cells, or PBMCs provided the cDNA or gDNA that served as material.

In the study's own analysis: Reference gene primer amplification gave nucleated cell count estimates. Sequenced by immunoSEQ multiplex PCR; TCRdb stores in-frame clones only, minus some. The V and J calls and clone size were taken over from that table, and D and trimming were inferred from the DNA. The profile shows just over 250,000 clones, 88% of them singletons. The specimen sequenced was peripheral blood. The rearrangement uses TRBV9 and TRBJ1-4, with 11 bases matching TRBD1. The source of this sequence is a man aged 55 to 70 who had recovered from COVID-19. In nucleotides, the CDR3 is TGTGCCAGCAGCTCCGGGACAGGGGGAGAAAAACTGTTTTTT. Its translation: CASSSGTGGEKLFF.